The rows below give T cell receptor beta chains drawn from one sample of a study of T cell changes during pregnancy in multiple sclerosis. Generated by immunoSEQ multiplex PCR, the TCRdb table keeps only in-frame clones and is missing some. The table includes under 50,000 clones, about 92% detected once. Sequenced material: CD8+ T cells from peripheral blood mononuclear cells, taken before pregnancy. These receptors were collected from a female donor with multiple sclerosis, enrolled in a pregnancy study. The CDR3 runs from the conserved cysteine through the conserved F or W. Fields, in order: J gene, V gene, clone size, D gene, CDR3 DNA, CDR3 protein. The D gene is left open where the match is weak. Clone size is shown for a subset of rows, as once, few, many or a class of expanded clone.

j_gene: TRBJ1-3; v_gene: TRBV9; abundance: .; d_gene: TRBD1; CDR3nt: TGTGCCAGCAGCCACAACCGGGACAGAGCCCGCTCTGGAAACACCATATATTTT; CDR3aa: CASSHNRDRARSGNTIYF
j_gene: TRBJ2-7; v_gene: TRBV28; abundance: .; d_gene: .; CDR3nt: TGTGCCAGCAGTCATGACAGGATTGGCTACGAGCAGTACTTC; CDR3aa: CASSHDRIGYEQYF
j_gene: TRBJ1-6; v_gene: TRBV2; abundance: once; d_gene: TRBD1; CDR3nt: TGTGCCAGTGACTGGACCAGGGGGTTTTCACCCCTCCACTTT; CDR3aa: CASDWTRGFSPLHF
j_gene: TRBJ1-2; v_gene: TRBV7-6; abundance: once; d_gene: TRBD1; CDR3nt: TGTGCCAGCAGCCAATCGACAGGGGATGGCTACACCTTC; CDR3aa: CASSQSTGDGYTF
j_gene: TRBJ2-2; v_gene: TRBV4-2; abundance: .; d_gene: .; CDR3nt: TGTGCCAGCAGCCAGGTGGGGGGGGGCAGGGAGCTGTTTTTT; CDR3aa: CASSQVGGGRELFF
j_gene: TRBJ2-7; v_gene: TRBV7-9; abundance: .; d_gene: TRBD1; CDR3nt: TGTGCCAGCTTATTAACCCGGGACAGGGGATCCTACGAGCAGTACTTC; CDR3aa: CASLLTRDRGSYEQYF
j_gene: TRBJ2-5; v_gene: TRBV7-9; abundance: .; d_gene: TRBD1; CDR3nt: TGTGCCAGCAGCAGAGGGGGCACGACCCAAGAGACCCAGTACTTC; CDR3aa: CASSRGGTTQETQYF
j_gene: TRBJ1-1; v_gene: TRBV2; abundance: once; d_gene: .; CDR3nt: TGTGCCAGCTCCGGGGCGGGGGGAAGTATGGCTGAAGCTTTCTTT; CDR3aa: CASSGAGGSMAEAFF
j_gene: TRBJ2-3; v_gene: TRBV7-3; abundance: .; d_gene: TRBD2; CDR3nt: TGTGCCAGCAGCTCTCGCGGGGGGGCCAGAATCACAGATACGCAGTATTTT; CDR3aa: CASSSRGGARITDTQYF
j_gene: TRBJ1-3; v_gene: TRBV18; abundance: .; d_gene: .; CDR3nt: TGTGCCAGCTCACCACCAGTAGTCTTAAGTGGAAACACCATATATTTT; CDR3aa: CASSPPVVLSGNTIYF
j_gene: TRBJ2-7; v_gene: TRBV6-1; abundance: once; d_gene: TRBD2; CDR3nt: TGTGCCAGCAGTGATCCGGGACTAGCGGTTTCCTACGAGCAGTACTTC; CDR3aa: CASSDPGLAVSYEQYF
j_gene: TRBJ1-2; v_gene: TRBV6-1; abundance: .; d_gene: TRBD1; CDR3nt: TGTGCCAGCAGTGAAAGATACAGGGGTTATAACTATGGCTACACCTTC; CDR3aa: CASSERYRGYNYGYTF
j_gene: TRBJ2-7; v_gene: TRBV27; abundance: .; d_gene: TRBD2; CDR3nt: TGTGCCAGCAGTTCAGGGTACCAGCGGGGGATCTACGAGCAGTACTTC; CDR3aa: CASSSGYQRGIYEQYF
j_gene: TRBJ2-7; v_gene: TRBV19; abundance: .; d_gene: .; CDR3nt: TGTGCCAGTAGTATAGATGGGAGGCGCTCCTACGAGCAGTACTTC; CDR3aa: CASSIDGRRSYEQYF
j_gene: TRBJ2-7; v_gene: TRBV5-6; abundance: .; d_gene: TRBD1; CDR3nt: TGTGCCAGCAGCTGGACAGGGGGCGTATTTGGCGAGCAGTACTTC; CDR3aa: CASSWTGGVFGEQYF
j_gene: TRBJ2-7; v_gene: TRBV7-9; abundance: .; d_gene: .; CDR3nt: TGTGCCAGCGCCCCCGGGTCGGGGGGCTCCGAGCAGTACTTC; CDR3aa: CASAPGSGGSEQYF
j_gene: TRBJ1-2; v_gene: TRBV7-9; abundance: .; d_gene: .; CDR3nt: TGTGCCAGCAGCAGTCTCGACAGCCCAAGCCCTTATGGCTACACCTTC; CDR3aa: CASSSLDSPSPYGYTF
j_gene: TRBJ1-2; v_gene: TRBV19; abundance: .; d_gene: .; CDR3nt: TGTGCCAGTACCTCACGCGGGGACAACTATGGCTACACCTTC; CDR3aa: CASTSRGDNYGYTF
j_gene: TRBJ2-7; v_gene: TRBV7-9; abundance: .; d_gene: TRBD2; CDR3nt: TGTGCCAGCAGCTTTAGCGGGGGGTCCCACGAGCAGTACTTC; CDR3aa: CASSFSGGSHEQYF
j_gene: TRBJ2-1; v_gene: TRBV9; abundance: .; d_gene: .; CDR3nt: TGTGCCAGCAGCGCCCCCGAGGGGCAGTTCTTC; CDR3aa: CASSAPEGQFF
j_gene: TRBJ2-3; v_gene: TRBV6-6; abundance: .; d_gene: .; CDR3nt: TGTGCCAGCAGTTACGACGAGGATCTAGATACGCAGTATTTT; CDR3aa: CASSYDEDLDTQYF
j_gene: TRBJ1-1; v_gene: TRBV9; abundance: few; d_gene: .; CDR3nt: TGTGCCAGCAGCGTAGCAGAGAACACTGAAGCTTTCTTT; CDR3aa: CASSVAENTEAFF